What follows are 2 T cell receptor beta chains derived from one specimen sequenced in a study of T-cell reconstitution after alpha-beta-depleted transplantation in children. The TCRbeta library was prepared with unique molecular identifiers. TCRdb reanalysed the PCR reads using MiXCR and keeps one entry per CDR3 protein. This sample yields under 35,000 distinct CDR3 sequences, of which about 6.3% are seen a single time; about 7% belongs to the top ten. The specimen was PBMCs, mostly from graft donor cells, collected 180 days after TCRalphabeta/CD19-depleted stem cell transplant. The receptors derive from a male patient younger than 18 who had a stem cell transplant for acute myeloid leukemia, so the T cells may come from the graft donor.

In this sample, this clonotype turned up many times. This chain uses TRBV3-1 with TRBJ1-4, with TRBD1 identical over 9 bases. Germline V lookup: CDR1 LGHDT, CDR2 YNNKEL (reference sequence). V shed 4 bases, J shed 4 bases, and the junction held 1 base outside the gene matches. The CDR3 runs 14 residues. The DNA of the CDR3 is TGTGCCAGCAGCCCGGGACAGGGTAATGAAAAACTGTTTTTT. This codes for CASSPGQGNEKLFF.

This rearrangement joins TRBV2 to TRBJ2-7, with 7 nucleotides matching TRBD1. Germline V gene data show CDR1 as SNHLY and CDR2 as FYNNEI. With V trimmed by 6 bases and J by 6 bases, 11 bases remained unmatched. The CDR3 loop spans 14 amino acids. The CDR3 loop reads CASSPRTGPFEQYF. In DNA form, the CDR3 reads TGTGCCAGCAGCCCTAGGACAGGTCCGTTCGAGCAGTACTTC.